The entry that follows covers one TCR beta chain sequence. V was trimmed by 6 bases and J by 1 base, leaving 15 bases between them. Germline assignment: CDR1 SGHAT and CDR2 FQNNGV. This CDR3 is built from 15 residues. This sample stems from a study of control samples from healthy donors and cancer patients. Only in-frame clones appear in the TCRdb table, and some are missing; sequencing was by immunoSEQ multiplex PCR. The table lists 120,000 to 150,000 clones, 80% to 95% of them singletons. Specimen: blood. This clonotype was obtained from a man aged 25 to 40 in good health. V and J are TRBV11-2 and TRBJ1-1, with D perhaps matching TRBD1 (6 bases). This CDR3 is CASSRTDRKNTEAFF. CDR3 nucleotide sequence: TGTGCCAGCAGTCGGACAGACAGGAAGAACACTGAAGCTTTCTTT.